Listed here are 27 T cell receptor beta chains from one sample, sequenced in a study of T cell repertoires in cytomegalovirus infection. TCRdb redid the calling of the reads with MiXCR, one entry per CDR3 protein. The data show a few hundred thousand distinct CDR3 sequences, with under 55% seen just once and roughly two fifths held by the top ten. Their antigen targets remain unknown. The material was cultured PBMCs, obtained from culture after CMV antigen stimulation. Receptor source: a human donor in good health (CMV status not recorded). Some clones in this sample may be carry-over from other donors' samples.

This clonotype came up a few times. V usage is TRBV7-9 and J usage is TRBJ2-7; a weak D match, TRBD1 (6 bases). Per germline, CDR1 SEHNR and CDR2 FQNEAQ (reference sequence). The CDR3 covers 16 residues. Deletions cut 0 bases from V and 0 bases from J, with 12 bases between. For the CDR3, the DNA is TGTGCCAGCAGCTTAGCAGGGACACCCTCCTCCTACGAGCAGTACTTC. Translating it yields CASSLAGTPSSYEQYF.

This clonotype was seen a handful of times. This chain links TRBV7-2 with TRBJ2-5; TRBD2 matches at 8 bases. V shed 1 base and J 3 bases; nucleotides not matched to a gene: 7. This CDR3 comprises 16 residues. Germline-derived CDR1 and CDR2 are SGHTA and FQGNSA. Here the CDR3 reads CASSLGGLGGEETQYF. CDR3 DNA: TGTGCCAGCAGCTTAGGGGGACTAGGGGGAGAAGAGACCCAGTACTTC.

The chain recombines TRBV2 with TRBJ1-2; 7 nucleotides line up with TRBD1. CDR3 length: 14 amino acids. J was trimmed by 8 bases and V by 6 bases; bases with no gene match: 12. The germline gives CDR1 SNHLY, CDR2 FYNNEI. CDR3 DNA: TGTGCCAGCAGAGGGGACAGCAAAACGAGGGGCTACACCTTC. Translation: CASRGDSKTRGYTF. The full variable domain, in which reference TRBV2 and TRBJ1-2 provide the parts outside the CDR3, is EPEVTQTPSHQVTQMGQEVILRCVPISNHLYFYWYRQILGQKVEFLVSFYNNEISEKSEIFDDQFSVERPDGSNFTLKIRSTKLEDSAMYFCASRGDSKTRGYTFGSGTRLTVV.

This chain connects TRBV6-2 or TRBV6-3 to TRBJ2-5; maybe TRBD1 (6 bases). This CDR3 comprises 15 residues. The ends were cut back, 6 bases at V and 4 bases at J, with 18 bases in the middle. Germline values: CDR1 MNHEY, CDR2 SVGEGT. The CDR3: CASSSRRGEGETQYF. Written as DNA, the CDR3 is TGTGCCAGCAGCTCCCGCAGGGGAGAGGGAGAGACCCAGTACTTC.

A single count supports this clonotype. V usage is TRBV2 and J usage is TRBJ1-6, with D maybe TRBD1 (5 bases). Germline assignment: CDR1 SNHLY and CDR2 FYNNEI. The CDR3 is 12 amino acids. Trimming pared 6 bases from V and 10 bases from J, leaving 10 bases between. The CDR3 coding sequence is TGTGCCAGCAGGGGATGGGGGTCACCCCTCCACTTT. Translating gives CASRGWGSPLHF.

The chain carries TRBV20-1 and TRBJ2-1; the match to TRBD2 covers 8 bases. Per the germline V gene, CDR1 is DFQATT and CDR2 is SNEGSKA (reference sequence). Trimming took 6 bases from V and 2 from J; bases not matched to a gene: 12. The CDR3 runs 16 residues. CDR3 DNA: TGCAGTGCCGGGGGGGTAGGCGGGGGCGCCTACAATGAGCAGTTCTTC. Amino acid sequence: CSAGGVGGGAYNEQFF.

This clonotype was counted between two and nine times. This sequence joins TRBV6-5 and TRBJ2-6; D uncertain. Germline V gene sequence: CDR1 MNHEY, CDR2 SVGAGI. Between the trimmed V and J ends, which lost 6 bases and 0 bases, there was a span of 9 bases. The CDR3 is made up of 15 amino acids. CDR3: CASRTQGSGANVLTF. As DNA, the CDR3 is TGTGCCAGCAGGACCCAAGGCTCTGGGGCCAACGTCCTGACTTTC.

In its sample, this clonotype was seen once. The chain combines TRBV12-5 with TRBJ2-2; D may be TRBD2 (6 bases). The V gene lost 6 bases and the J gene lost 1 base, with 12 bases spanning the gap. The CDR3 covers 15 residues. Germline CDR1 and CDR2: LGHNT and FRNRAP. The CDR3 reads CASGLTSQNTGELFF. CDR3 nucleotides: TGTGCTAGTGGCCTTACTAGCCAGAACACCGGGGAGCTGTTTTTT. Looking up the rest from reference TRBV12-5 and TRBJ2-2 gives the full variable domain: DARVTQTPRHKVTEMGQEVTMRCQPILGHNTVFWYRQTMMQGLELLAYFRNRAPLDDSGMPKDRFSAEMPDATLATLKIQPSEPRDSAVYFCASGLTSQNTGELFFGEGSRLTVL.

The chain joins TRBV10-3 to TRBJ1-5, with D maybe TRBD1 (6 bases). The CDR3 sequence is 15 residues long. Trimming took 10 bases from V and 2 from J, leaving 18 bases between them. Germline V gives CDR1 ENHRY, CDR2 SYGVKD. CDR3 amino acids: CATREQGGGNQPQHF. The CDR3 DNA sequence: TGTGCCACCAGGGAACAGGGTGGCGGCAATCAGCCCCAGCATTTT.

The chain links TRBV7-9 to TRBJ2-1; D unresolved. The CDR3 is 13 amino acids. Germline-derived CDR1 and CDR2 are SEHNR and FQNEAQ (reference sequence). Deletions cut 3 bases from V and 6 bases from J, with 9 bases between. DNA for the CDR3: TGTGCCAGCAGCTTGGCGGCAGTCAATGAGCAGTTCTTC. Residues: CASSLAAVNEQFF.

This clonotype was seen only a few times. V usage is TRBV6-6 and J usage is TRBJ2-3; the D gene is possibly TRBD2 (5 bases). In germline, CDR1 is MNHNY, CDR2 SVGAGI (reference sequence). The CDR3 spans 16 residues. V was clipped by 11 bases and J by 8 bases, with 29 bases between them. CDR3 sequence reads: CAALPESPPLRVTQYF. The CDR3 nucleotides are TGTGCCGCCCTACCAGAGTCCCCTCCACTGCGGGTTACGCAGTATTTT.

The chain has TRBV6-5 and TRBJ2-3, with 13 positions matching TRBD2. V dropped 5 bases and J dropped 2; count of bases not matched to a gene: 7. The CDR3 runs 17 residues. Germline CDR1 is MNHEY and CDR2 is SVGAGI. CDR3 nucleotides: TGTGCCAGCAGTCCCGGACTAGCGGGGGTGACCACAGATACGCAGTATTTT. As protein: CASSPGLAGVTTDTQYF.

The genes are TRBV5-3 and TRBJ2-1; TRBD2 agrees at 10 bases. TRBV5-3 is assigned to the ORF class and has an uncertain function. The CDR3 is made up of 16 amino acids. V lost 4 bases to trimming and J lost 2 bases; unmatched junction nucleotides: 6. The CDR3 DNA is TGTGCCAGAAGCCGTTTCGGACTAGCGGCCTACAATGAGCAGTTCTTC. Its translation is CARSRFGLAAYNEQFF.

The gene calls are TRBV5-1 and TRBJ2-5; D is possibly TRBD1 or TRBD2 (6 bases each). Trimming removed 0 bases at V and 4 bases at J, with 16 bases between. CDR1 SGHRS and CDR2 YFSETQ come from the germline V gene. This CDR3 contains 16 residues. The CDR3: CASSLEGGSSGETQYF. CDR3 in DNA: TGCGCCAGCAGCTTGGAAGGGGGAAGTAGCGGAGAGACCCAGTACTTC.

The genes are TRBV6-2 or TRBV6-3 and TRBJ2-5; D may match TRBD1 or TRBD2 (5 bases each). This CDR3 is built from 13 residues. Germline loops: CDR1 MNHEY, CDR2 SVGEGT. V was clipped by 6 bases and J by 5 bases, with 13 bases between them. CDR3 sequence reads: CASRDEGPETQYF. The CDR3 DNA is TGTGCCAGCAGGGACGAGGGGCCGGAGACCCAGTACTTC.

The V call is TRBV4-1, the J call TRBJ2-3; perhaps D is TRBD1 or TRBD2 (5 bases each). CDR3 length: 18 amino acids. The V gene's germline CDR1 is MGHRA and CDR2 YSYEKL. V lost 4 bases, J lost 0 bases, and 20 bases lay in between. The chain's CDR3 is CASSPSGRPAASTDTQYF. The CDR3 nucleotides read TGCGCCAGCAGCCCATCGGGACGGCCGGCCGCTAGCACAGATACGCAGTATTTT.

V usage is TRBV7-9 and J usage is TRBJ1-6; D uncertain. The CDR3 covers 17 residues. Germline V CDR1 and CDR2: SEHNR, FQNEAQ (reference sequence). V was cut by 5 bases and J by 7 bases, with 21 bases left in between. CDR3 sequence reads: CASSRPPYRTLNSPLHF. CDR3 coding DNA: TGTGCCAGCAGCCGACCCCCCTACAGAACCCTCAATTCACCCCTCCACTTT.

CDR3 in amino acids: CASSPSDTPRFF. The CDR3 bases are TGTGCCAGCTCACCATCGGACACCCCGAGGTTCTTC. The V and J genes are TRBV18 and TRBJ2-1; tentatively, D is TRBD1 (5 bases). Germline CDR1 is KGHSH and CDR2 is LQKENI. This CDR3 comprises 12 residues. V was cut by 2 bases and J by 15 bases, with 14 bases left in between.

This clonotype has a handful of counts. V is TRBV5-1 and J is TRBJ2-1; D is perhaps TRBD1 (6 bases). The V gene's germline CDR1 is SGHRS and CDR2 YFSETQ. This CDR3 region has 18 residues. With 4 bases removed from V and 0 bases from J, the gap between germline ends came to 20 bases. CDR3 DNA sequence: TGCGCCAGCAGCCCGGACAGACGAAGAATAAACTCCTACAATGAGCAGTTCTTC. Protein product: CASSPDRRRINSYNEQFF.

This clonotype showed up just a few times. The chain joins TRBV7-2 to TRBJ2-3; no clear D. The CDR3 spans 14 residues. Trimming stripped 5 bases from V and 5 bases from J, with 14 bases between. Germline assignment: CDR1 SGHTA and CDR2 FQGNSA. The CDR3, as DNA: TGTGCCAGCAGCCCCGCCGGAGTAGGAGATACGCAGTATTTT. It yields the protein CASSPAGVGDTQYF.

The chain is built from TRBV7-9 and TRBJ1-6; 8 bases map to TRBD1. CDR3 length equals 15 residues. V gave up 3 bases and J gave up 5 bases; unmatched junction bases: 3. Germline-derived CDR1 and CDR2 are SEHNR and FQNEAQ (reference sequence). This CDR3 reads CASSLGQVDNSPLHF. CDR3 DNA: TGTGCCAGCAGCTTGGGACAGGTGGATAATTCACCCCTCCACTTT. The whole variable domain, remainder taken from reference TRBV7-9 and TRBJ1-6, is DTGVSQNPRHKITKRGQNVTFRCDPISEHNRLYWYRQTLGQGPEFLTYFQNEAQLEKSRLLSDRFSAERPKGSFSTLEIQRTEQGDSAMYLCASSLGQVDNSPLHFGNGTRLTVT.

Many counts were recorded for this clonotype. The chain joins TRBV7-2 to TRBJ1-1; TRBD1 aligns across 8 bases. Germline V gene sequence: CDR1 SGHTA, CDR2 FQGNSA. V lost 9 bases, J lost 3 bases, and 9 bases stayed unmatched. CDR3 size: 14 residues. CDR3 loop: CASTLGQGDTEAFF. The CDR3 DNA reads as TGTGCCAGTACCCTAGGACAGGGAGACACTGAAGCTTTCTTT.

V usage is TRBV7-6 and J usage is TRBJ2-1; TRBD2 aligns across 10 bases. V lost 10 bases, J lost 4 bases, and 4 bases stayed unmatched. Germline CDR1 and CDR2: SGHVS and FNYEAQ. The CDR3 contains 13 residues. CDR3: CATKRGGYNEQFF. DNA for the CDR3: TGTGCCACCAAGCGGGGGGGATACAATGAGCAGTTCTTC.

This chain links TRBV6-6 with TRBJ2-3; D might be TRBD1 or TRBD2, each matching 5 bases. The CDR3 contains 13 residues. CDR1 is MNHNY, CDR2 SVGAGI, per germline (reference sequence). Trimming removed 2 bases from V and 5 bases from J, with 8 bases in between. The CDR3: CASSYRDGDTQYF. In DNA form, the CDR3 reads TGTGCCAGCAGTTACCGGGACGGAGATACGCAGTATTTT.

This clonotype was seen a handful of times. This chain joins TRBV6-1 and TRBJ2-1; TRBD2 aligns across 11 bases. Germline V gene sequence: CDR1 MNHNS, CDR2 SASEGT. The J segment lost 10 bases and the V segment lost 5 bases, leaving 10 bases of the junction unmatched. This CDR3 spans 15 amino acids. The chain's CDR3 is CASSSPGLAVPEQFF. The CDR3, as DNA: TGTGCCAGCAGTTCACCGGGACTAGCGGTTCCCGAGCAGTTCTTC.

The chain combines TRBV12-3 or TRBV12-4 with TRBJ2-5, with D tentatively TRBD1 (5 bases). Deletions cut 3 bases from V and 5 bases from J, with 10 bases between. CDR3 size: 13 residues. The CDR3 region has the DNA TGTGCCAGCAGTTTGAAGGGGCCGGAGACCCAGTACTTC. As protein: CASSLKGPETQYF.

The J gene is TRBJ1-6, the V gene TRBV10-3; D call uncertain. The CDR3 totals 13 residues. V was trimmed by 0 bases and J by 8 bases, leaving 5 bases between them. The V gene's germline CDR1 is ENHRY and CDR2 SYGVKD. CDR3 DNA: TGTGCCATCAGTGAGTCGGCAGATTCACCCCTCCACTTT. Protein sequence: CAISESADSPLHF.